The 21 T cell receptor beta chains listed next were all sequenced from one sample in a study of blood T cell repertoires in COVID-19. Only in-frame clones appear in the TCRdb table, and some are missing; sequencing was by immunoSEQ multiplex PCR. The profile shows 97,000 or so clones, around nine tenths of them singletons. Sequences were obtained from peripheral blood. The receptors here all came from a man aged 50-59 years with active or convalescent COVID-19.

This chain connects TRBV7-9 to TRBJ1-6; D possibly corresponds to TRBD1 (6 bases). The V end was cut by 1 base, the J end by 10 bases, with 8 bases between. The germline V gene has CDR1 SEHNR and CDR2 FQNEAQ (reference sequence). The CDR3 is made up of 13 amino acids. The CDR3 reads CASSLEGESPLHF. DNA of the CDR3: TGTGCCAGCAGCTTAGAGGGGGAATCACCCCTCCACTTT. Combining the CDR3 with reference TRBV7-9 and TRBJ1-6 gives the whole variable domain DTGVSQNPRHKITKRGQNVTFRCDPISEHNRLYWYRQTLGQGPEFLTYFQNEAQLEKSRLLSDRFSAERPKGSFSTLEIQRTEQGDSAMYLCASSLEGESPLHFGNGTRLTVT.

This sequence joins TRBV27 and TRBJ2-1; 10 bases line up with TRBD2. The CDR3 length is 16 residues. The J segment lost 2 bases and the V segment lost 5 bases, leaving 6 bases of the junction unmatched. Germline lookup yields CDR1 MNHEY and CDR2 SMNVEV (reference sequence). The DNA for the CDR3 is TGTGCCAGCAGTCCCTTAGCGGGGGGTACCTACAATGAGCAGTTCTTC. This gives the protein CASSPLAGGTYNEQFF.

This chain joins TRBV5-1 and TRBJ2-4; 10 bases map to TRBD2. The CDR3 has 20 amino acids. The V gene's germline CDR1 is SGHRS and CDR2 YFSETQ. The ends lost 4 bases at V and 0 bases at J; junction bases unmatched: 16. The CDR3 coding sequence is TGCGCCAGCAGCCCGGAACACCTAGCGGGGGCGATGGAAGCCAAAAACATTCAGTACTTC. This translates into CASSPEHLAGAMEAKNIQYF. The complete variable domain, with remaining parts taken from reference TRBV5-1 and TRBJ2-4, reads KAGVTQTPRYLIKTRGQQVTLSCSPISGHRSVSWYQQTPGQGLQFLFEYFSETQRNKGNFPGRFSGRQFSNSRSEMNVSTLELGDSALYLCASSPEHLAGAMEAKNIQYFGAGTRLSVL.

The chain joins TRBV27 to TRBJ2-2, with 8 bases lining up with TRBD2. Trimming at V came to 3 bases and at J to 0 bases, leaving 0 bases not matched to a gene. This CDR3 has 15 residues. CDR1 is MNHEY and CDR2 is SMNVEV in the germline V gene (reference sequence). CDR3 residues: CASSFGGANTGELFF. The CDR3 DNA reads TGTGCCAGCAGTTTCGGGGGGGCGAACACCGGGGAGCTGTTTTTT.

V gene TRBV3-1 (or the pseudogene TRBV3-2) combines with J gene TRBJ1-1, with D hard to call. This CDR3 spans 12 amino acids. Deletions cut 4 bases from V and 1 base from J, with 4 bases between. Germline V lookup: CDR1 LGHDT, CDR2 YNNKEL (reference sequence). The CDR3 here is CASSPGNTEAFF. CDR3 nucleotides: TGTGCCAGCAGCCCGGGGAACACTGAAGCTTTCTTT.

The genes are TRBV27 and TRBJ1-1; maybe TRBD1 (6 bases). The germline CDR1 and CDR2 sequences are MNHEY and SMNVEV (reference sequence). The CDR3 runs to 17 residues. Trimming left V 8 bases short and J 6 bases short, with 28 bases between. This CDR3 is CASLGGGASGVRPEAFF. The CDR3 nucleotides are TGTGCCAGCCTGGGCGGGGGCGCGAGTGGGGTTCGACCTGAAGCTTTCTTT.

This clone was seen just once. The chain couples TRBV29-1 to TRBJ1-2; maybe TRBD1 (5 bases). CDR1 and CDR2 (germline): SQVTM, ANQGSEA. The CDR3 contains 12 residues. The V end was cut by 3 bases, the J end by 4 bases, with 9 bases between. In DNA form, the CDR3 reads TGCAGCGTTGAGCGGCAGGGCTATGGCTACACCTTC. Translating gives CSVERQGYGYTF.

About this clone itself: In the same sample, other DNA sequences code for this CDR3. The CDR3 nucleotides are TGTGCCAGCAGCCTTACCTACGAGCAGTACTTC. Encoded protein: CASSLTYEQYF. The V call is TRBV7-2, the J call TRBJ2-7, with D hard to call. From germline, CDR1 is SGHTA and CDR2 FQGNSA. The ends were cut back, 5 bases at V and 2 bases at J, with 4 bases in the middle. The CDR3 has 11 amino acids.

The rearrangement uses TRBV19 and TRBJ1-2, with 8 bases aligning to TRBD1. Trimming cost V 1 base and J 0 bases; bases outside gene matches: 4. This CDR3 spans 16 amino acids. CDR1 LNHDA and CDR2 SQIVND come from the germline V gene (reference sequence). CDR3 protein: CASSIVGQAPNYGYTF. The CDR3 DNA follows: TGTGCCAGTAGTATAGTGGGACAGGCCCCTAACTATGGCTACACCTTC.

This clone was recorded only once. The chain uses TRBV29-1 and TRBJ2-3; 9 bases are shared with TRBD2. The germline V gene has CDR1 SQVTM and CDR2 ANQGSEA. The J segment lost 2 bases and the V segment lost 5 bases, leaving 2 bases of the junction unmatched. The length of the CDR3 is 13 residues. The DNA of the CDR3 is TGCAGCGTTAAGCGGGGGGTCACAGATACGCAGTATTTT. Amino acids: CSVKRGVTDTQYF.

The chain is built from TRBV2 and TRBJ1-6, with D tentatively TRBD1 (5 bases). The V gene's germline CDR1 is SNHLY and CDR2 FYNNEI. The CDR3 consists of 15 residues. V was pared by 2 bases and J by 7 bases, with 12 bases between. The CDR3 DNA is TGTGCCAGCAGTGAACAAGGGGCTGTGAATTCACCCCTCCACTTT. The encoded protein is CASSEQGAVNSPLHF.

This clone was counted once. This chain joins TRBV18 and TRBJ2-7; 10 bases map to TRBD1. This CDR3 has 15 residues. Germline V gene lookup returns CDR1 KGHSH and CDR2 LQKENI. The V gene end was trimmed by 4 bases and the J gene end by 3 bases; junction bases not matched to a gene: 6. Here the CDR3 reads CASSRGTGENYEQYV. CDR3 nucleotides: TGTGCCAGCTCACGGGGGACAGGGGAGAACTACGAGCAGTACGTC.

The chain carries TRBV19 and TRBJ2-6, with 7 bases lining up with TRBD1. The V and J ends lost 6 bases and 4 bases, in that order; junction bases with no gene match: 6. The CDR3 covers 15 residues. Germline CDR1 and CDR2: LNHDA and SQIVND (reference sequence). The CDR3 here is CASRPTGTGANVLTF. The CDR3 DNA reads TGTGCCAGTAGGCCGACAGGGACCGGGGCCAACGTCCTGACTTTC.

The V call is TRBV2, the J call TRBJ2-1; no firm D call. V was trimmed by 2 bases and J by 12 bases, leaving 14 bases between them. The CDR3 totals 13 residues. Germline-derived CDR1 and CDR2 are SNHLY and FYNNEI. The CDR3: CASSESVAAGQFF. The CDR3 nucleotides are TGTGCCAGCAGTGAATCGGTCGCTGCTGGGCAGTTCTTC.

The table lists this clone with a count of one. The rearrangement uses TRBV6-5 and TRBJ1-5; D perhaps matches TRBD1 (6 bases). CDR3 length: 15 amino acids. The germline V and J ends were trimmed by 8 bases and 0 bases, with 14 bases remaining between them. Germline CDR1 and CDR2: MNHEY and SVGAGI. DNA of the CDR3: TGTGCCAGCTGTCGGACAGTACTTAGCAATCAGCCCCAGCATTTT. Translation gives CASCRTVLSNQPQHF.

The chain combines TRBV10-1 with TRBJ1-6; D is uncertain. The CDR3 consists of 15 residues. CDR1 is WNHNN and CDR2 is SYGVQD in the germline V gene (reference sequence). V dropped 0 bases and J dropped 7 bases, with 10 bases sitting between them. The CDR3 DNA sequence: TGCGCCAGCAGTGAGTCAACCGGGGAGAATTCACCCCTCCACTTT. Protein product: CASSESTGENSPLHF.

This clone was detected only once. The rearrangement joins TRBV19 to TRBJ2-6; 11 nucleotides align to TRBD2. Germline-derived CDR1 and CDR2 are LNHDA and SQIVND (reference sequence). V dropped 5 bases and J dropped 0; count of bases not matched to a gene: 9. This CDR3 spans 19 amino acids. DNA of the CDR3: TGTGCCAGTAGTGTTCGACTAGCGGGGCAAAGCTCTGGGGCCAACGTCCTGACTTTC. Its protein product is CASSVRLAGQSSGANVLTF. The full variable domain, completed using reference TRBV19 and TRBJ2-6, is DGGITQSPKYLFRKEGQNVTLSCEQNLNHDAMYWYRQDPGQGLRLIYYSQIVNDFQKGDIAEGYSVSREKKESFPLTVTSAQKNPTAFYLCASSVRLAGQSSGANVLTFGAGSRLTVL.

V and J are TRBV5-5 and TRBJ2-2; TRBD1 matches at 10 bases. This CDR3 comprises 15 residues. Trimming removed 3 bases from V and 5 bases from J; junction bases left unmatched: 4. CDR1 is SGHKS and CDR2 is YYEKEE in the germline V gene (reference sequence). CDR3 residues: CASSWDRGWTGELFF. Written as DNA, the CDR3 is TGTGCCAGCAGCTGGGACAGGGGTTGGACCGGGGAGCTGTTTTTT. Drawing the rest from reference TRBV5-5 and TRBJ2-2, the complete variable domain is DAGVTQSPTHLIKTRGQQVTLRCSPISGHKSVSWYQQVLGQGPQFIFQYYEKEERGRGNFPDRFSARQFPNYSSELNVNALLLGDSALYLCASSWDRGWTGELFFGEGSRLTVL.

The chain couples TRBV27 to TRBJ1-1; D not resolved. The CDR3 is made up of 15 amino acids. V was cut by 3 bases and J by 5 bases, with 16 bases left in between. Germline V lookup: CDR1 MNHEY, CDR2 SMNVEV (reference sequence). The CDR3 sequence is CASSFSGNPGTEAFF. The CDR3 DNA reads as TGTGCCAGCAGTTTCTCCGGGAATCCTGGGACTGAAGCTTTCTTT.

CDR3 in DNA: TGTGCCAGTAGTATAGTCCCGACAGGGAACTATGGCTACACCTTC. Its protein product is CASSIVPTGNYGYTF. The chain combines TRBV19 with TRBJ1-2; 7 bases are a match to TRBD1. The CDR3 runs to 15 residues. V dropped 1 base and J dropped 2; count of bases not matched to a gene: 4. The germline V gene has CDR1 LNHDA and CDR2 SQIVND (reference sequence).

This chain uses TRBV5-1 with TRBJ1-1; D is possibly TRBD1 (5 bases). Germline V lookup: CDR1 SGHRS, CDR2 YFSETQ. V was cut by 4 bases and J by 10 bases, with 17 bases left in between. The CDR3 extends over 13 amino acids. CDR3: CASSPADSSSAFF. DNA of the CDR3: TGCGCCAGCAGCCCGGCCGACAGTTCCTCAGCTTTCTTT.